This TCR beta chain was documented in a study of T cell responses to AZD1222 COVID-19 vaccine. The CDR3 has 14 amino acids. The J segment lost 4 bases and the V segment lost 4 bases, leaving 3 bases of the junction unmatched. The V gene's germline CDR1 is SGHDN and CDR2 FVKESK. This clone was found a few times. Its antigen is not identified. The data were produced by immunoSEQ multiplex PCR, yet TCRdb's version contains in-frame clones alone and is incomplete. The sample has 150,000 to 200,000 clones, 90% to 95% seen once; the top ten hold around 4.4%. Notes on the study in general: CD4 TCRs covered the whole spike, strongest at regions 160-218 and 743-854. Unmutated variant regions reportedly attract nearly half of all spike-specific TCRs.

The chain has TRBV14 and TRBJ2-7; TRBD1 matches 11 bases. This material consisted of peripheral blood, taken on day 0 of MenACWY control vaccination. The source is an adult in good health. The CDR3 reads CASSPDRGQYEQYF. In DNA, the CDR3 is TGTGCCAGCAGCCCGGACAGGGGGCAGTACGAGCAGTACTTC.